These 8 T cell receptor beta chains were sequenced from one sample in a study of blood T cell repertoires in COVID-19. Only in-frame clones appear in the TCRdb table, and some are missing; sequencing was by immunoSEQ multiplex PCR. This sample has a few hundred thousand clones, with 75% to 90% found just once. Sequencing was carried out using peripheral blood. The origin of the receptors is a human donor in a cohort sampled during active COVID-19.

V and J are TRBV4-3 and TRBJ1-5; the D gene is possibly TRBD1 (6 bases). Germline V gene lookup returns CDR1 LGHNA and CDR2 YSLEER. The CDR3 loop spans 16 amino acids. Trimming stripped 0 bases from V and 3 bases from J, with 12 bases between. CDR3 DNA sequence: TGCGCCAGCAGCCAAGATCTGGACAGCTACAATCAGCCCCAGCATTTT. Residues: CASSQDLDSYNQPQHF.

In this sample, this clone turned up once. The chain links TRBV27 to TRBJ1-6; D is possibly TRBD1 (6 bases). The CDR3 sequence is 16 residues long. The germline V gene has CDR1 MNHEY and CDR2 SMNVEV (reference sequence). Trimming removed 4 bases from V and 7 bases from J, with 17 bases in between. The CDR3 spells CASSSLGQGSNSPLHF. CDR3 DNA: TGTGCCAGCAGTTCGCTAGGGCAGGGGTCAAATTCACCCCTCCACTTT.

This clone was detected a few times. This chain joins TRBV29-1 and TRBJ1-2; D gene uncertain. This CDR3 comprises 13 residues. V was cut by 6 bases and J by 3 bases, with 14 bases left in between. The germline V gene encodes CDR1 SQVTM and CDR2 ANQGSEA. CDR3 nucleotide sequence: TGCAGCGTCCTCACAACAGTTTACTATGGCTACACCTTC. Its translation: CSVLTTVYYGYTF.

The gene calls are TRBV6-2 or TRBV6-3 and TRBJ2-7, with D maybe TRBD2 (6 bases). V lost 2 bases and J 2 bases, leaving 22 bases between the germline ends. The CDR3 is 18 residues long. CDR1 and CDR2 from the germline V gene are MNHEY and SVGEGT. The CDR3 here is CASSYPTPGSGLTYEQYF. The CDR3 region has the DNA TGTGCCAGCAGTTACCCCACCCCGGGGAGCGGGCTCACCTACGAGCAGTACTTC.

This chain links TRBV19 with TRBJ2-1; 15 bases fit TRBD2. The J segment lost 0 bases and the V segment lost 3 bases, leaving 6 bases of the junction unmatched. Germline CDR1 is LNHDA and CDR2 is SQIVND (reference sequence). This CDR3 has 19 amino acids. CDR3 loop: CASSITGTSGGSSYNEQFF. CDR3 DNA sequence: TGTGCCAGTAGTATTACCGGGACTAGCGGGGGGAGCTCCTACAATGAGCAGTTCTTC.

The J gene is TRBJ1-1, the V gene TRBV10-3; TRBD1 matches at 10 bases. Trimming removed 5 bases from V and 5 bases from J; junction bases left unmatched: 8. CDR1 and CDR2 from the germline V gene are ENHRY and SYGVKD. CDR3 length equals 15 residues. The CDR3 sequence: CAISPGQGRITEAFF. CDR3 in DNA: TGTGCCATCAGTCCGGGACAGGGGAGGATTACTGAAGCTTTCTTT.

J is TRBJ2-7 and V is TRBV4-2; TRBD1 might be the D (5 bases). V was trimmed by 0 bases and J by 1 base, leaving 13 bases between them. The germline V gene encodes CDR1 LGHNA and CDR2 YNFKEQ. The CDR3 is 16 amino acids. The CDR3 nucleotides read TGTGCCAGCAGCCAAGATCCGTCAGGGCTTTCCTACGAGCAGTACTTC. Its protein product is CASSQDPSGLSYEQYF.

Here the CDR3 DNA reads TGTGCCAGCAGTATTAGGCTGGGACAGGGATTGGGGACCCAGTACTTC. Its protein is CASSIRLGQGLGTQYF. The rearrangement links TRBV7-9 to TRBJ2-5, with TRBD1 matching over 9 bases. The CDR3 has 16 amino acids. Germline V CDR1 and CDR2: SEHNR, FQNEAQ (reference sequence). V dropped 6 bases and J dropped 7; count of bases not matched to a gene: 15.